The rows below give T cell receptor beta chains drawn from one sample of a study of blood T cells in healthy people across ages. A single record per CDR3 protein comes from TCRdb applying MiXCR to the 5' RACE reads. The sample records about a million distinct CDR3 sequences, around 49% being singletons. What was sequenced was blood. These receptors were obtained from a man under 40 in good health. Each CDR3 is given with its conserved first and last residue. Each record gives: V gene, J gene, D gene, clone size, CDR3 protein, CDR3 DNA. A D gene is named only where the DNA matches it firmly. The size field is filled for only some rows; it gives once, few, many or a size class.

TRBV20-1,TRBJ2-3,TRBD2,-,CSARDLEAGETDTQYF,TGCAGTGCTAGAGATCTAGAAGCGGGAGAAACAGATACGCAGTATTTT
TRBV29-1,TRBJ2-1,TRBD1,-,CSVEGDRGTNEQFF,TGCAGCGTTGAAGGGGACAGGGGTACCAATGAGCAGTTCTTC
TRBV27,TRBJ1-2,TRBD1,few,CASSFRDRRGYTF,TGTGCCAGCAGTTTTAGGGACAGGCGTGGCTACACCTTC
TRBV4-3,TRBJ2-2,-,-,CASSPFIDSYTGELFF,TGCGCCAGCAGCCCTTTCATAGACAGCTACACCGGGGAGCTGTTTTTT
TRBV29-1,TRBJ1-5,-,-,CSDPMRGGGCNQPQHF,TGCAGCGACCCCATGCGCGGCGGTGGTTGCAATCAGCCCCAGCATTTT
TRBV30,TRBJ1-1,-,-,CAWSPRLNTEAFF,TGTGCCTGGAGCCCCAGGCTGAACACTGAAGCTTTCTTT
TRBV20-1,TRBJ1-3,-,few,CSASGQVGNTIYF,TGCAGTGCTTCCGGGCAGGTGGGAAACACCATATATTTT
TRBV11-2,TRBJ1-3,-,once,CASSTPRGDVISGNTIYF,TGTGCCAGCAGCACTCCTAGGGGGGACGTAATCTCTGGAAACACCATATATTTT
TRBV2,TRBJ1-4,-,-,CASNLRGYSNEKLFF,TGTGCCAGCAACCTGAGAGGGTACTCTAATGAAAAACTGTTTTTT
TRBV3-1,TRBJ2-7,TRBD2,-,CASSQMASGYEQYF,TGTGCCAGCAGCCAAATGGCTAGCGGATACGAGCAGTACTTC
TRBV2,TRBJ2-5,-,many,CASNRDSAGAQYF,TGTGCCAGCAACAGGGACTCCGCAGGAGCCCAGTACTTC
TRBV9,TRBJ2-3,-,few,CASSVASRGPPDTQYF,TGTGCCAGCAGCGTAGCTTCGCGGGGGCCACCAGATACGCAGTATTTT
TRBV25-1,TRBJ2-1,-,-,CTSSERVPLEQFF,TGTACCAGCAGTGAGAGGGTCCCCCTTGAGCAGTTCTTC
TRBV12-3/TRBV12-4,TRBJ2-7,TRBD1,-,CASNTGGRDEQYF,TGTGCCAGTAATACAGGGGGTCGGGACGAGCAGTACTTC
TRBV6-2/TRBV6-3,TRBJ2-1,-,few,CASRGEGQSASYNEQFF,TGTGCCAGCAGGGGAGAAGGACAGTCCGCCTCCTACAATGAGCAGTTCTTC
TRBV5-1,TRBJ1-1,-,once,CASSLAQGQTEAFF,TGCGCCAGCAGCTTGGCCCAGGGGCAGACTGAAGCTTTCTTT
TRBV9,TRBJ2-1,TRBD1,-,CASSVADRVGEQFF,TGTGCCAGCAGCGTAGCGGACAGGGTGGGGGAGCAGTTCTTC
TRBV7-9,TRBJ2-5,-,few,CASSLDEFETQYF,TGTGCCAGCAGCTTAGATGAATTCGAGACCCAGTACTTC
TRBV30,TRBJ1-2,-,-,CASQSGIYTF,TGTGCCTCCCAGAGCGGTATCTACACCTTC
TRBV4-2,TRBJ1-1,-,-,CAGSQDREVEAFF,TGTGCCGGCAGCCAAGATCGGGAGGTTGAAGCTTTCTTT
TRBV6-5,TRBJ1-6,-,-,CASSYRQVGPVSGSPLHF,TGTGCCAGCAGTTACAGACAGGTCGGCCCGGTTTCGGGTTCACCCCTCCACTTT
TRBV2,TRBJ2-3,-,-,CASSEWQTTDTQYF,TGTGCCAGCAGTGAATGGCAGACCACAGATACGCAGTATTTT
TRBV7-9,TRBJ2-3,TRBD2,-,CASSLTLAGKSEPQYF,TGTGCCAGCAGCTTAACCCTAGCGGGGAAATCAGAACCGCAGTATTTT
TRBV5-1,TRBJ1-4,-,many,CASSLRSDGTNEKLFF,TGCGCCAGCAGCTTAAGATCGGACGGGACTAATGAAAAACTGTTTTTT
TRBV7-2,TRBJ2-5,TRBD2,-,CASSSSGGVWETQYF,TGTGCCAGCAGCTCTAGCGGGGGGGTCTGGGAGACCCAGTACTTC
TRBV7-4,TRBJ2-7,TRBD1,few,CASSPGQVSSYEQYF,TGTGCCAGCAGCCCCGGACAGGTCAGCTCCTACGAGCAGTACTTC
TRBV4-3,TRBJ1-1,TRBD1,many,CASSSSTGASTEAFF,TGCGCCAGCAGCTCTTCCACAGGGGCCAGCACTGAAGCTTTCTTT
TRBV7-9,TRBJ2-7,-,-,CASSLRDNEQYF,TGTGCCAGCAGCCTCCGGGACAACGAGCAGTACTTC
TRBV12-5,TRBJ2-5,TRBD2,-,CASGNSGAETQYF,TGTGCTAGTGGTAATAGCGGGGCGGAGACCCAGTACTTC
TRBV30,TRBJ2-7,TRBD1,-,CAWRDRGYEQYF,TGTGCCTGGAGGGACAGGGGCTACGAGCAGTACTTC
TRBV20-1,TRBJ2-3,TRBD2,few,CSARGNRGGISDTQYF,TGCAGTGCTAGAGGAAATCGCGGGGGGATCAGCGATACGCAGTATTTT
TRBV12-3/TRBV12-4,TRBJ1-1,TRBD1,-,CASSLWQGAPEAFF,TGTGCCAGCAGTTTGTGGCAGGGGGCCCCTGAAGCTTTCTTT